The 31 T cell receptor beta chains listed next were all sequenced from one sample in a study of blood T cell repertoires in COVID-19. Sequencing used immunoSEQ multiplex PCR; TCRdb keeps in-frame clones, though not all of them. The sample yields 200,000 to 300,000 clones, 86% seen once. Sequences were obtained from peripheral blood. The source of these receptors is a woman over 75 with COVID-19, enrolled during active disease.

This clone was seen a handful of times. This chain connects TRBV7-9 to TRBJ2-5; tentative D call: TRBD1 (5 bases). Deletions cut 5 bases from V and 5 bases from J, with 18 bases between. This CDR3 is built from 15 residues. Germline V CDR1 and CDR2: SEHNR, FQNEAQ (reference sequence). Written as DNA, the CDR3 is TGTGCCAGCAGCGCCTCGAAGGGGTCCGGCGAGACCCAGTACTTC. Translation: CASSASKGSGETQYF.

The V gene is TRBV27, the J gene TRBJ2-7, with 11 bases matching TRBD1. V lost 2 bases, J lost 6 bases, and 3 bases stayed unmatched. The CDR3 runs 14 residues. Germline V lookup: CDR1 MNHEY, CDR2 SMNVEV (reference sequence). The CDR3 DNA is TGTGCCAGCAGTTTAAGGACAGGGGGCCTCGAGCAGTACTTC. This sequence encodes CASSLRTGGLEQYF.

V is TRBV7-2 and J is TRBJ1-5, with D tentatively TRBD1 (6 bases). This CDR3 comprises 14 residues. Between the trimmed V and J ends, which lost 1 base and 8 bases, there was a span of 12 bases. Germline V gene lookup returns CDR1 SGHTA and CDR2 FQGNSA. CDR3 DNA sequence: TGTGCCAGCAGCTTAGGGGGCAAGGGGGAGCCCCAGCATTTT. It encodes CASSLGGKGEPQHF.

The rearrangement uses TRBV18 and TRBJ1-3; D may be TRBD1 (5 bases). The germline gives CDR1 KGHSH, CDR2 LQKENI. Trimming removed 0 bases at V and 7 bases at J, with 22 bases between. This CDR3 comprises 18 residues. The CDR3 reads CASSPPRGGVDAGNTIYF. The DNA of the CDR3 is TGTGCCAGCTCACCACCACGCGGGGGTGTAGACGCGGGCAACACCATATATTTT.

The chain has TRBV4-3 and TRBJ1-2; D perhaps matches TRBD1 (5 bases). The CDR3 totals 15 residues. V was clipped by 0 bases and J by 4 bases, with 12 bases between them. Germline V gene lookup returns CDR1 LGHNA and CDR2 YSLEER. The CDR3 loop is CASSQEPGSGYGYTF. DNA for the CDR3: TGCGCCAGCAGCCAAGAACCAGGGTCGGGCTATGGCTACACCTTC.

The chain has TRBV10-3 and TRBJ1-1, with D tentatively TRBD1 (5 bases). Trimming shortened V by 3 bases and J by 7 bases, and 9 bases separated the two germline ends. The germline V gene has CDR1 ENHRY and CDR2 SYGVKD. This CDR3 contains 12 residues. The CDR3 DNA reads TGTGCCATCAGTGATGCGGGGCTTGAAGCTTTCTTT. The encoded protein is CAISDAGLEAFF.

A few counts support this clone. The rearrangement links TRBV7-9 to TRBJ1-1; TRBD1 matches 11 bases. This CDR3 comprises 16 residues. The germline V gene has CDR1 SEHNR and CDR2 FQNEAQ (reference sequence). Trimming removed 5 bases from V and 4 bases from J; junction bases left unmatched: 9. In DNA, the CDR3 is TGTGCCAGCAGCCTCGGGACAGGGGGTATCGGCACTGAAGCTTTCTTT. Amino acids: CASSLGTGGIGTEAFF. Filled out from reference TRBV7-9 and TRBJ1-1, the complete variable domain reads DTGVSQNPRHKITKRGQNVTFRCDPISEHNRLYWYRQTLGQGPEFLTYFQNEAQLEKSRLLSDRFSAERPKGSFSTLEIQRTEQGDSAMYLCASSLGTGGIGTEAFFGQGTRLTVV.

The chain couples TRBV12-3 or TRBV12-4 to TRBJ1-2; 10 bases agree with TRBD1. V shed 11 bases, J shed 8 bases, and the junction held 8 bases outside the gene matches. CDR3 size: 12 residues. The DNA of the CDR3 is TGTGCCTGCGACAGGGGGCAGCGAGGCTACACCTTC. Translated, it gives CACDRGQRGYTF.

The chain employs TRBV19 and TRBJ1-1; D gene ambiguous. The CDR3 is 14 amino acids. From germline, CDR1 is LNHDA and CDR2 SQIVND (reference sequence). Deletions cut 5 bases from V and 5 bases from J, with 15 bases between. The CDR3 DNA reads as TGTGCCAGTAGTTTAACGGTGCAGGCAACTGAAGCTTTCTTT. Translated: CASSLTVQATEAFF.

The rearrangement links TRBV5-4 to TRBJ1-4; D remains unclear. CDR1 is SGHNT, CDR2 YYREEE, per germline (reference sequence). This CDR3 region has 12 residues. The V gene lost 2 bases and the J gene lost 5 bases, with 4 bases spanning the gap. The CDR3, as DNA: TGTGCCAGCAGCTTCCCGAATGAAAAACTGTTTTTT. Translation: CASSFPNEKLFF.

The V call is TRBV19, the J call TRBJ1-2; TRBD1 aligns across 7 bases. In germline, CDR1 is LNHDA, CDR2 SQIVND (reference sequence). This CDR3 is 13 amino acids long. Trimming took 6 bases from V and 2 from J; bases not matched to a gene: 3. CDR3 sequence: CASSQTGNYGYTF. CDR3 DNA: TGTGCCAGTAGCCAGACAGGGAACTATGGCTACACCTTC.

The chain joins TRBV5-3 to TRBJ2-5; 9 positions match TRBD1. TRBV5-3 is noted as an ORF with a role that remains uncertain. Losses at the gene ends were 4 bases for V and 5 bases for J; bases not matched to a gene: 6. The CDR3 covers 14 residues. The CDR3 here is CARSGQGWSETQYF. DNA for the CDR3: TGTGCCAGAAGCGGACAGGGGTGGTCGGAGACCCAGTACTTC.

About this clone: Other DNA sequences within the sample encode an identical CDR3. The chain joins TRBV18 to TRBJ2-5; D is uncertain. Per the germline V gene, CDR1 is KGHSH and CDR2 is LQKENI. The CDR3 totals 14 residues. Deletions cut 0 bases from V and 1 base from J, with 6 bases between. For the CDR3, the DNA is TGTGCCAGCTCACCACCGGGCCTCCAAGAGACCCAGTACTTC. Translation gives CASSPPGLQETQYF.

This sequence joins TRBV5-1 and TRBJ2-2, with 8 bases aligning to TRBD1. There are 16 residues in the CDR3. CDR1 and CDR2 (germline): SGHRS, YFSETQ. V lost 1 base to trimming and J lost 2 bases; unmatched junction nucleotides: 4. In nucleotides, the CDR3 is TGCGCCAGCAGCTTGACCGGGACAGGTAACACCGGGGAGCTGTTTTTT. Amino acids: CASSLTGTGNTGELFF.

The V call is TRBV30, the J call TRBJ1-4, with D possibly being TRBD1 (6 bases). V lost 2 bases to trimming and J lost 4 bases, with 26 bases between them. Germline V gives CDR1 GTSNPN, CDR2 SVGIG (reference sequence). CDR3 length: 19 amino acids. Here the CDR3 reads CAWSSPVLTQGQFNEKLFF. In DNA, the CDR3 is TGTGCCTGGAGTTCCCCTGTCCTTACACAGGGCCAATTTAATGAAAAACTGTTTTTT.

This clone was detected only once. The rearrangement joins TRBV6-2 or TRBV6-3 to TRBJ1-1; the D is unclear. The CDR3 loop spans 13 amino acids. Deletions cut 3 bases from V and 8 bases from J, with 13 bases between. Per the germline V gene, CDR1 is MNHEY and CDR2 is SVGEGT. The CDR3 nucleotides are TGTGCCAGCAGTTATGGTGGGCAGCCAGAAGCTTTCTTT. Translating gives CASSYGGQPEAFF.

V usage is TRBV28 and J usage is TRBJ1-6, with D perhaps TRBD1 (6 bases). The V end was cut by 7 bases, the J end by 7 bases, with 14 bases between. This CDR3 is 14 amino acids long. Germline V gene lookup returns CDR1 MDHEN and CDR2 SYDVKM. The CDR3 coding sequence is TGTGCCAGCAACTCCAGGGGTTACAATTCACCCCTCCACTTT. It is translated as CASNSRGYNSPLHF.

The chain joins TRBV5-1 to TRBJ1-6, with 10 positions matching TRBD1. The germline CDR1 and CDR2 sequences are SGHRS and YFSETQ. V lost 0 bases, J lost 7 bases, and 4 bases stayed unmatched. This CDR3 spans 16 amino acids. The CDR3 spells CASSLVGTGDNSPLHF. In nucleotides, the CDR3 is TGCGCCAGCAGCTTGGTTGGGACAGGGGACAATTCACCCCTCCACTTT. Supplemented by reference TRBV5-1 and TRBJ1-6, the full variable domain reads KAGVTQTPRYLIKTRGQQVTLSCSPISGHRSVSWYQQTPGQGLQFLFEYFSETQRNKGNFPGRFSGRQFSNSRSEMNVSTLELGDSALYLCASSLVGTGDNSPLHFGNGTRLTVT.

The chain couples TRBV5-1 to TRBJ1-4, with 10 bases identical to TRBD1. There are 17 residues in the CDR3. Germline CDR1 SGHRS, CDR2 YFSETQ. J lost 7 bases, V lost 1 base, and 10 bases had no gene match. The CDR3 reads CASSLLPSTGGSEKLFF. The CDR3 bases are TGCGCCAGCAGCTTGCTACCCTCGACAGGGGGCAGTGAAAAACTGTTTTTT.

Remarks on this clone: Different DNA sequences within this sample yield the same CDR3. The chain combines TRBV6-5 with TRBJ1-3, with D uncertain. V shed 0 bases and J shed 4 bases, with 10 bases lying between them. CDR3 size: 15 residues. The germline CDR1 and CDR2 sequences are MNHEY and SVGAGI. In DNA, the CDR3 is TGTGCCAGCAGTTACTCACGGGAGTCGGGAAACACCATATATTTT. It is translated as CASSYSRESGNTIYF.

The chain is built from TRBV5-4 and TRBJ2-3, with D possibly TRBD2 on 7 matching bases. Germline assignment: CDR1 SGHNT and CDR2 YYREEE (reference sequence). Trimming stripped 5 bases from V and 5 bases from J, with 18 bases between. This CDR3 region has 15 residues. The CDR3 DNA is TGTGCCAGCAGGCCTAGGGGGGGGGCAGGAGATACGCAGTATTTT. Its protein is CASRPRGGAGDTQYF.

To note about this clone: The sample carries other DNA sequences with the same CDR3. DNA of the CDR3: TGTGCCAGCAGCTTAACTAGCGGGGGGTACAATGAGCAGTTCTTC. Translating gives CASSLTSGGYNEQFF. V and J are TRBV11-2 and TRBJ2-1; 12 nucleotides align to TRBD2. V lost 2 bases and J lost 4; bases outside the gene matches: 0. Germline-derived CDR1 and CDR2 are SGHAT and FQNNGV. The CDR3 covers 15 residues. Supplemented by reference TRBV11-2 and TRBJ2-1, the full variable domain reads EAGVAQSPRYKIIEKRQSVAFWCNPISGHATLYWYQQILGQGPKLLIQFQNNGVVDDSQLPKDRFSAERLKGVDSTLKIQPAKLEDSAVYLCASSLTSGGYNEQFFGPGTRLTVL.

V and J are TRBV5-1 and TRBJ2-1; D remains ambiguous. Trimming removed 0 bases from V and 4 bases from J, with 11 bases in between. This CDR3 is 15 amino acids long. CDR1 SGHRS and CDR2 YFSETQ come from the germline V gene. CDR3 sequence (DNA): TGCGCCAGCAGCTTGGGGGCTACCTTTTACAATGAGCAGTTCTTC. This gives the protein CASSLGATFYNEQFF.

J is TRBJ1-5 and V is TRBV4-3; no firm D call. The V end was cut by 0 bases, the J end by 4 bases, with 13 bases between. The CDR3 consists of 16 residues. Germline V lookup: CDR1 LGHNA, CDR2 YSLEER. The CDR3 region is CASSQDVPAVNQPQHF. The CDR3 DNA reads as TGCGCCAGCAGCCAAGATGTCCCAGCGGTAAATCAGCCCCAGCATTTT.

The CDR3 sequence: CASSVEKRGGLWEQFF. Written as DNA, the CDR3 is TGTGCCAGCAGCGTAGAGAAGCGGGGGGGCCTCTGGGAGCAGTTCTTC. This sequence joins TRBV9 and TRBJ2-1, with TRBD2 matching 10 bases. V was pared by 0 bases and J by 10 bases, with 10 bases of the junction left unmatched. The CDR3 length is 16 residues. Germline CDR1 is SGDLS and CDR2 is YYNGEE.

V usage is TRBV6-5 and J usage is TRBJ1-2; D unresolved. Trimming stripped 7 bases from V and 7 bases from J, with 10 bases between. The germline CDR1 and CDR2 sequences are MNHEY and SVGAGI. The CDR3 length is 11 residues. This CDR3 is CASNRSGGYTF. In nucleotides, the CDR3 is TGTGCCAGCAATAGATCAGGTGGCTACACCTTC.

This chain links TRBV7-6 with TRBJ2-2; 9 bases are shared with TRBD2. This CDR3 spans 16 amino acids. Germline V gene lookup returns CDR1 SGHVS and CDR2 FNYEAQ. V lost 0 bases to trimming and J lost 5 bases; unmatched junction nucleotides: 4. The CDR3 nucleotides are TGTGCCAGCAGCTTAGCAAGCGGGGGGTCAACCGGGGAGCTGTTTTTT. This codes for CASSLASGGSTGELFF.

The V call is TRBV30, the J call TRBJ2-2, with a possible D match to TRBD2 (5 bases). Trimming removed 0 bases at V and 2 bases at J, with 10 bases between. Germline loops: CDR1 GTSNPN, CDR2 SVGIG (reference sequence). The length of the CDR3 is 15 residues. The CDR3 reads CAWSVRRDNTGELFF. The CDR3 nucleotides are TGTGCCTGGAGTGTACGACGGGATAACACCGGGGAGCTGTTTTTT. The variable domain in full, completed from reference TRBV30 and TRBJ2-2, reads SQTIHQWPATLVQPVGSPLSLECTVEGTSNPNLYWYRQAAGRGLQLLFYSVGIGQISSEVPQNLSASRPQDRQFILSSKKLLLSDSGFYLCAWSVRRDNTGELFFGEGSRLTVL.

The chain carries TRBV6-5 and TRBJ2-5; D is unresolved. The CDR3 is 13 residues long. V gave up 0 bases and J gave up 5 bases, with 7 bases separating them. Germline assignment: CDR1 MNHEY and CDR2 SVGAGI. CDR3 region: CASSYSFRETQYF. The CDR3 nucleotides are TGTGCCAGCAGTTACTCGTTCCGGGAGACCCAGTACTTC.

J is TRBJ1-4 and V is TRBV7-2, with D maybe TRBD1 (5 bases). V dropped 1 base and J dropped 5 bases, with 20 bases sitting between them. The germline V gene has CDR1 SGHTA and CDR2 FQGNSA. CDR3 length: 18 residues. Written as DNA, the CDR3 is TGTGCCAGCAGCTTAGGCCGGGGGAGGGGCGGAGGAAATGAAAAACTGTTTTTT. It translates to CASSLGRGRGGGNEKLFF.

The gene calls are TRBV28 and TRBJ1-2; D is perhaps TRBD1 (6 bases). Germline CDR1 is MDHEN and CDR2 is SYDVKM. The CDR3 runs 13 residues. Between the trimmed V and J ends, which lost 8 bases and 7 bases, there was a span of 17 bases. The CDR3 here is CASGRGGGSGYTF. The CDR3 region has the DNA TGTGCCAGCGGCCGAGGCGGGGGCTCTGGCTACACCTTC.